Shown below are 22 T cell receptor beta chains from a single sample sequenced in a study of PD-1 blockade in classical Hodgkin lymphoma. Autologous stem cell transplantation was followed by relapse in every patient, and brentuximab vedotin exposure varied. Sequenced by immunoSEQ multiplex PCR; TCRdb stores in-frame clones only, minus some. The table includes 84,000 or so clones, approximately 91% detected once. This specimen was peripheral blood mononuclear cells (PBMCs), taken before the second cycle of nivolumab. The receptors were gathered from a human donor with classical Hodgkin lymphoma.

The rearrangement links TRBV27 to TRBJ1-2, with a possible D match to TRBD1 (6 bases). Between the trimmed V and J ends, which lost 3 bases and 8 bases, there was a span of 13 bases. Per the germline V gene, CDR1 is MNHEY and CDR2 is SMNVEV (reference sequence). The CDR3 runs 13 residues. This CDR3 reads CASSLGGAGGYTF. In nucleotides, the CDR3 is TGTGCCAGCAGTTTGGGGGGGGCCGGAGGCTACACCTTC.

This clone is a singleton in its sample. The chain links TRBV6-6 to TRBJ1-5; D not certain. The CDR3 spans 14 residues. CDR1 MNHNY and CDR2 SVGAGI come from the germline V gene (reference sequence). Deletions cut 1 base from V and 2 bases from J, with 6 bases between. The CDR3 loop is CASSYLGGNQPQHF. The DNA of the CDR3 is TGTGCCAGCAGTTACTTGGGAGGCAATCAGCCCCAGCATTTT.

On this clone itself: The sample contains more than one DNA sequence encoding this CDR3. V gene TRBV4-1 combines with J gene TRBJ2-1; no clear D gene. The germline V and J ends were trimmed by 6 bases and 3 bases, with 9 bases remaining between them. Germline CDR1 reads MGHRA; CDR2 reads YSYEKL. The CDR3 has 13 residues. CDR3 protein: CASRRVGYNEQFF. As DNA, the CDR3 is TGCGCCAGCAGACGTGTGGGCTACAATGAGCAGTTCTTC.

This clone appeared once. V is TRBV5-5 and J is TRBJ2-3, with 8 bases fitting TRBD2. CDR1 and CDR2 from the germline V gene are SGHKS and YYEKEE (reference sequence). This CDR3 contains 19 residues. V dropped 4 bases and J dropped 0; count of bases not matched to a gene: 16. The CDR3 region is CASSPSTGGPRISTDTQYF. DNA of the CDR3: TGTGCCAGCAGCCCCTCCACGGGAGGGCCGAGAATTAGCACAGATACGCAGTATTTT.

A few counts support this clone. The chain combines TRBV20-1 with TRBJ1-1, with a weak D call TRBD1 (6 bases). From germline, CDR1 is DFQATT and CDR2 SNEGSKA (reference sequence). This CDR3 has 11 amino acids. With 3 bases removed from V and 4 bases from J, the gap between germline ends came to 6 bases. CDR3 sequence: CSARDSTEAFF. The CDR3 region has the DNA TGCAGTGCTAGGGACAGCACTGAAGCTTTCTTT.

The chain combines TRBV4-2 with TRBJ1-1; no clear D. Between the trimmed V and J ends, which lost 1 base and 0 bases, there was a span of 12 bases. The CDR3 is 16 residues long. Germline CDR1 LGHNA, CDR2 YNFKEQ. The DNA for the CDR3 is TGTGCCAGCAGCCAAGCCCTGTGGCAGCTGAACACTGAAGCTTTCTTT. This codes for CASSQALWQLNTEAFF.

This sequence joins TRBV4-1 and TRBJ2-5; D perhaps matches TRBD2 (6 bases). The DNA end favors TRBJ2-7, so the J call may be wrong. The germline CDR1 and CDR2 sequences are MGHRA and YSYEKL. CDR3 length: 13 amino acids. The CDR3 coding sequence is TGCGCCAGCAGCCCGGCGGGGTCCTACGAGCAGTACTTC. This translates into CASSPAGSYEQYF.

V usage is TRBV9 and J usage is TRBJ1-2; D might be TRBD1 (5 bases). The V gene lost 0 bases and the J gene lost 8 bases, with 14 bases spanning the gap. The CDR3 contains 14 residues. Germline CDR1 is SGDLS and CDR2 is YYNGEE. The DNA for the CDR3 is TGTGCCAGCAGCGTAGCAGGGACCCAGGGAGGCTACACCTTC. Translation: CASSVAGTQGGYTF.

CDR3 sequence (DNA): TGTGCCAGCAGTTCGCTAGCGGGAGTCCGGGAGACCCAGTACTTC. This gives the protein CASSSLAGVRETQYF. The chain carries TRBV27 and TRBJ2-5; 10 nucleotides agree with TRBD2. Trimming took 4 bases from V and 5 from J; bases not matched to a gene: 7. The V gene's germline CDR1 is MNHEY and CDR2 SMNVEV (reference sequence). The CDR3 consists of 15 residues.

CDR3 sequence reads: CAWSVGRGPPYEQYF. As DNA, the CDR3 is TGTGCCTGGAGTGTTGGCAGGGGGCCCCCCTACGAGCAGTACTTC. The chain joins TRBV30 to TRBJ2-7, with 8 bases identical to TRBD1. Germline CDR1 is GTSNPN and CDR2 is SVGIG (reference sequence). The CDR3 contains 15 residues. With V trimmed by 0 bases and J by 2 bases, 6 bases remained unmatched.

In the case of this clone: Other DNA sequences within the sample encode an identical CDR3. This chain links TRBV9 with TRBJ2-1; 15 bases map to TRBD2. From germline, CDR1 is SGDLS and CDR2 YYNGEE. The junction had 20 bases not matched to a gene; V was cut back by 3 bases and J by 7 bases. The CDR3 totals 21 residues. The CDR3: CASSDNPDRTSGRAQLNEQFF. CDR3 nucleotides: TGTGCCAGCAGCGACAATCCCGACAGGACTAGCGGGAGGGCCCAATTAAATGAGCAGTTCTTC.

The CDR3 DNA reads as TGTGCCAGCAGCTTTTTACCTGACTCGGCTGAGCAGTTCTTC. Translated, it gives CASSFLPDSAEQFF. J is TRBJ2-1 and V is TRBV7-9; no clear D. The V end was cut by 3 bases, the J end by 9 bases, with 15 bases between. Germline-derived CDR1 and CDR2 are SEHNR and FQNEAQ (reference sequence). The CDR3 consists of 14 residues. The variable domain in full, completed from reference TRBV7-9 and TRBJ2-1, reads DTGVSQNPRHKITKRGQNVTFRCDPISEHNRLYWYRQTLGQGPEFLTYFQNEAQLEKSRLLSDRFSAERPKGSFSTLEIQRTEQGDSAMYLCASSFLPDSAEQFFGPGTRLTVL.

The gene calls are TRBV7-3 and TRBJ2-1, with 14 positions matching TRBD2. CDR1 is SGHTA and CDR2 is FQGTGA in the germline V gene. The CDR3 length is 17 residues. V shed 5 bases, J shed 2 bases, and the junction held 5 bases outside the gene matches. CDR3 DNA: TGTGCCAGCAGCCAAGGACTAGCGGGAGGCGCCTACAATGAGCAGTTCTTC. Amino acids: CASSQGLAGGAYNEQFF.

V usage is TRBV5-4 and J usage is TRBJ2-3; no clear D. The germline CDR1 and CDR2 sequences are SGHNT and YYREEE (reference sequence). The CDR3 is 14 residues long. The ends were cut back, 0 bases at V and 5 bases at J, with 10 bases in the middle. The CDR3, as DNA: TGTGCCAGCAGCTTGGCGGCAGCCGGAGATACGCAGTATTTT. Translating it yields CASSLAAAGDTQYF. The complete variable domain, with remaining parts taken from reference TRBV5-4 and TRBJ2-3, reads ETGVTQSPTHLIKTRGQQVTLRCSSQSGHNTVSWYQQALGQGPQFIFQYYREEENGRGNFPPRFSGLQFPNYSSELNVNALELDDSALYLCASSLAAAGDTQYFGPGTRLTVL.

V and J are TRBV5-1 and TRBJ1-1, with D tentatively TRBD1 (6 bases). The CDR3 spans 13 residues. CDR1 and CDR2 (germline): SGHRS, YFSETQ. Trimming took 5 bases from V and 3 from J, leaving 11 bases between them. CDR3 in amino acids: CASRAGGHTEAFF. Here the CDR3 DNA reads TGCGCCAGCAGGGCGGGGGGGCACACTGAAGCTTTCTTT.

This chain links TRBV6-5 with TRBJ2-1; D may be TRBD2 (6 bases). This CDR3 is built from 15 residues. With 0 bases removed from V and 6 bases from J, the gap between germline ends came to 12 bases. Germline V gives CDR1 MNHEY, CDR2 SVGAGI. The CDR3 DNA follows: TGTGCCAGCAGTTACTCGAGGGGACTCGCCAATGAGCAGTTCTTC. Amino acid sequence: CASSYSRGLANEQFF.

Only one count was recorded for this clone. This rearrangement joins TRBV30 to TRBJ1-5; D perhaps matches TRBD1 (5 bases). CDR3 length: 17 residues. The germline CDR1 and CDR2 sequences are GTSNPN and SVGIG (reference sequence). The V and J ends lost 0 bases and 1 base respectively, with 16 bases between them. CDR3 sequence: CAWSVGGQGRSNQPQHF. Here the CDR3 DNA reads TGTGCCTGGAGTGTAGGTGGGCAGGGAAGAAGCAATCAGCCCCAGCATTTT.

The rearrangement links TRBV27 to TRBJ2-7, with D hard to call. This CDR3 is built from 14 residues. The germline V and J ends were trimmed by 3 bases and 2 bases, with 11 bases remaining between them. Germline values: CDR1 MNHEY, CDR2 SMNVEV (reference sequence). In nucleotides, the CDR3 is TGTGCCAGCAGTTTTACAGCAACTCCCTACGAGCAGTACTTC. It encodes CASSFTATPYEQYF.

The chain links TRBV18 to TRBJ2-3; no clear D. The length of the CDR3 is 14 residues. From germline, CDR1 is KGHSH and CDR2 LQKENI. The V and J ends lost 3 bases and 3 bases respectively, with 10 bases between them. The DNA of the CDR3 is TGTGCCAGCTCACCCTCTGGCAGAACAGATACGCAGTATTTT. The encoded protein is CASSPSGRTDTQYF.

CDR3 DNA: TGTGCCAGCAGTGAGCGGCTAGGGAAAGAGACCCAGTACTTC. Translation gives CASSERLGKETQYF. J is TRBJ2-5 and V is TRBV2, with D unclear. There are 14 residues in the CDR3. Trimming cost V 3 bases and J 3 bases, with 11 bases left between them. The V gene's germline CDR1 is SNHLY and CDR2 FYNNEI.

The V call is TRBV25-1, the J call TRBJ1-2; D may be TRBD1 (5 bases). The germline CDR1 and CDR2 sequences are MGHDK and SYGVNS. Deletions cut 0 bases from V and 4 bases from J, with 12 bases between. The CDR3 totals 15 residues. CDR3 sequence reads: CASSEYLGEAYGYTF. CDR3 nucleotide sequence: TGTGCCAGCAGTGAATATTTGGGGGAAGCCTATGGCTACACCTTC.

The rearrangement joins TRBV5-1 to TRBJ2-7, with TRBD2 matching over 9 bases. The J segment lost 3 bases and the V segment lost 4 bases, leaving 14 bases of the junction unmatched. The length of the CDR3 is 17 residues. Looked up from germline, CDR1 is SGHRS and CDR2 is YFSETQ. CDR3 amino acids: CASSRVDGGRVHYEQYF. The CDR3 DNA is TGCGCCAGCAGCCGTGTCGACGGCGGGAGGGTTCACTACGAGCAGTACTTC.